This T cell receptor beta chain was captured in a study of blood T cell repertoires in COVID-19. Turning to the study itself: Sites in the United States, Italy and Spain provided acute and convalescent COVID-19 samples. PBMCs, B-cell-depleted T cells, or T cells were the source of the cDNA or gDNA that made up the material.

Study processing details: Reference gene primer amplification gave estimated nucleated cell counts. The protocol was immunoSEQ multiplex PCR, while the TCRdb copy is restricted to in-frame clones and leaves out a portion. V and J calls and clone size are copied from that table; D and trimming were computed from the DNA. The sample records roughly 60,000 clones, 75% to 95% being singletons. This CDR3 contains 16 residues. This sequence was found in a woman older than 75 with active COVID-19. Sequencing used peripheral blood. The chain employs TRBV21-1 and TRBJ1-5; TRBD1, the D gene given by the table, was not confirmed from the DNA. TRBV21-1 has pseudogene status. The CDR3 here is CASSNLNRVPDQPQHF. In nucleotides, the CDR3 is TGTGCCAGCAGCAACCTAAACAGGGTACCGGATCAGCCCCAGCATTTT.